The 23 T cell receptor beta chains given below trace back to one sample, sequenced in a study of OX40 agonist ivuxolimab in advanced cancers. Profiling relied on immunoSEQ multiplex PCR, and the TCRdb table lists in-frame clones only, not all of them. This sample carries around 11,000 clones, roughly 70% of them seen once, and the ten largest clones take approximately 40%. Specimen: CD4+ or CD8+ T cells sorted from blood, collected in a trial of the OX40 agonist ivuxolimab. All receptors derive from an adult with an advanced solid tumor such as melanoma, head and neck, liver or kidney cancer.

The chain has TRBV10-3 and TRBJ2-1; 10 nucleotides align to TRBD2. V was clipped by 5 bases and J by 8 bases; unmatched bases: 9. The CDR3 contains 15 residues. Per the germline V gene, CDR1 is ENHRY and CDR2 is SYGVKD. CDR3 loop: CAISSLAGDRDEQFF. The CDR3 nucleotides are TGTGCCATCAGTTCCCTAGCGGGAGATAGAGATGAGCAGTTCTTC.

Details on this clone: Other DNA sequences in this sample translate to the same CDR3. The V and J genes are TRBV27 and TRBJ2-1, with D unclear. The CDR3 sequence is 15 residues long. CDR1 MNHEY and CDR2 SMNVEV come from the germline V gene (reference sequence). V lost 0 bases, J lost 3 bases, and 9 bases lay in between. CDR3 protein: CASSLSRPSYNEQFF. CDR3 coding DNA: TGTGCCAGCAGTTTATCGAGGCCTAGCTACAATGAGCAGTTCTTC.

The rearrangement links TRBV27 to TRBJ2-7; 12 bases align to TRBD2. The ends lost 5 bases at V and 3 bases at J; junction bases unmatched: 8. The CDR3 is 16 amino acids. CDR1 and CDR2 from the germline V gene are MNHEY and SMNVEV (reference sequence). Here the CDR3 reads CASSPLLAGGVYEQYF. In DNA form, the CDR3 reads TGTGCCAGCAGTCCCTTACTAGCGGGAGGCGTCTACGAGCAGTACTTC.

The J gene is TRBJ2-7, the V gene TRBV4-3; no reliable D call. The CDR3 spans 13 residues. Per the germline V gene, CDR1 is LGHNA and CDR2 is YSLEER. V was cut by 1 base and J by 4 bases, with 8 bases left in between. The DNA of the CDR3 is TGCGCCAGCAGCCAAGGGGTCGAGTACGAGCAGTACTTC. This translates into CASSQGVEYEQYF.

By proportion, this clone is medium-sized. The gene calls are TRBV4-3 and TRBJ1-2; D is undetermined. V dropped 0 bases and J dropped 7 bases, with 6 bases sitting between them. This CDR3 is built from 12 residues. CDR1 is LGHNA, CDR2 YSLEER, per germline. CDR3 sequence reads: CASSQDLVGYTF. Here the CDR3 DNA reads TGCGCCAGCAGCCAAGATCTCGTTGGCTACACCTTC.

The chain employs TRBV10-3 and TRBJ2-1, with a tentative D call TRBD1 (6 bases). V lost 6 bases and J 4 bases, leaving 10 bases between the germline ends. This CDR3 region has 13 residues. CDR1 is ENHRY and CDR2 is SYGVKD in the germline V gene. In DNA, the CDR3 is TGTGCCATCAGGGACAGCGAGTACAATGAGCAGTTCTTC. Translating gives CAIRDSEYNEQFF.

The chain joins TRBV21-1 to TRBJ2-1; TRBD2 reflects the table's D call only, with no check against the DNA. TRBV21-1 is a listed pseudogene. The length of the CDR3 is 21 residues. CDR3 loop: CASSKAGGKAGGPGSYNEQFF. DNA for the CDR3: TGTGCCAGCAGCAAAGCTGGTGGAAAAGCGGGAGGGCCGGGCTCCTACAATGAGCAGTTCTTC.

This sequence joins TRBV5-1 and TRBJ1-2, with 7 nucleotides matching TRBD1. The germline V gene encodes CDR1 SGHRS and CDR2 YFSETQ. This CDR3 contains 17 residues. Trimming took 4 bases from V and 4 from J; bases not matched to a gene: 16. CDR3 region: CASSDYPGQTIAYGYTF. For the CDR3, the DNA is TGCGCCAGCAGCGACTACCCGGGACAGACAATTGCCTATGGCTACACCTTC.

The CDR3 here is CASQTTTNEKLFF. In DNA, the CDR3 is TGTGCCAGCCAGACAACAACTAATGAAAAACTGTTTTTT. The chain joins TRBV7-9 to TRBJ1-4; D gene uncertain. Trimming shortened V by 8 bases and J by 0 bases, and 7 bases separated the two germline ends. This CDR3 is built from 13 residues. Germline-derived CDR1 and CDR2 are SEHNR and FQNEAQ (reference sequence).

The chain couples TRBV11-2 to TRBJ2-2, with unresolved D. The length of the CDR3 is 12 residues. V was pared by 2 bases and J by 7 bases, with 5 bases between. Germline CDR1 is SGHAT and CDR2 is FQNNGV. CDR3 nucleotides: TGTGCCAGCAGCTTATCGTTCGGGGAGCTGTTTTTT. Its translation is CASSLSFGELFF.

The chain has TRBV29-1 and TRBJ2-1; 7 nucleotides match TRBD2. Germline V CDR1 and CDR2: SQVTM, ANQGSEA. The CDR3 length is 15 residues. With 2 bases clipped from V and 2 bases from J, the junction kept 6 bases outside the gene matches. The CDR3 sequence is CSVEPELAAYNEQFF. DNA of the CDR3: TGCAGCGTTGAACCTGAGCTAGCGGCCTACAATGAGCAGTTCTTC.

This clone has a handful of counts. V usage is TRBV19 and J usage is TRBJ2-1; 12 nucleotides match TRBD2. CDR3 size: 16 residues. V was pared by 5 bases and J by 7 bases, with 9 bases of the junction left unmatched. Germline loops: CDR1 LNHDA, CDR2 SQIVND (reference sequence). Written as DNA, the CDR3 is TGTGCCAGTAGTCCAAGACTAGCGGGAGCTCGTAATGAGCAGTTCTTC. Its translation: CASSPRLAGARNEQFF.

The rearrangement links TRBV11-3 to TRBJ2-1, with 11 bases that match TRBD2. The CDR3 has 20 amino acids. Trimming removed 5 bases from V and 5 bases from J; junction bases left unmatched: 20. In germline, CDR1 is SGHNT, CDR2 YENEEA. The DNA for the CDR3 is TGTGCCAGCAGCCCCCCCGAACCTCCTAGCGGGAGGATGGGAGACAATGAGCAGTTCTTC. It is translated as CASSPPEPPSGRMGDNEQFF.

This clone was recorded once. The chain combines TRBV5-4 with TRBJ2-5; 12 bases are a match to TRBD1. The V gene end was trimmed by 5 bases and the J gene end by 6 bases; junction bases not matched to a gene: 8. The CDR3 sequence is 15 residues long. Germline-derived CDR1 and CDR2 are SGHNT and YYREEE (reference sequence). The CDR3 loop reads CASRAGTGGAKTQYF. CDR3 sequence (DNA): TGTGCCAGCAGGGCAGGGACAGGGGGCGCGAAGACCCAGTACTTC.

The rearrangement joins TRBV12-5 to TRBJ2-1; a weak D match, TRBD1 (7 bases). Germline V gives CDR1 LGHNT, CDR2 FRNRAP. The CDR3 length is 20 residues. The V and J ends lost 5 bases and 0 bases respectively, with 26 bases between them. This CDR3 reads CASGTDTGDSNWSSYNEQFF. CDR3 coding DNA: TGTGCTAGTGGTACGGACACAGGGGACTCCAACTGGAGCTCCTACAATGAGCAGTTCTTC.

The genes are TRBV19 and TRBJ2-1, with 12 nucleotides matching TRBD2. The CDR3 totals 15 residues. Germline loops: CDR1 LNHDA, CDR2 SQIVND (reference sequence). Germline trimming cut 4 bases from V and 2 bases from J; bases unmatched to any gene: 0. The CDR3 here is CASSRTSGAYNEQFF. The CDR3, as DNA: TGTGCCAGTAGTAGGACTAGCGGGGCCTACAATGAGCAGTTCTTC.

The V and J genes are TRBV4-3 and TRBJ1-4, with TRBD1 as a possible D gene (6 bases). The CDR3 has 15 amino acids. Trimming removed 3 bases from V and 5 bases from J, with 13 bases in between. Germline loops: CDR1 LGHNA, CDR2 YSLEER. The CDR3 DNA reads as TGCGCCAGCAGCCATTCACAGGGACAAAATGAAAAACTGTTTTTT. Encoded protein: CASSHSQGQNEKLFF.

V and J are TRBV7-2 and TRBJ2-3; D is tentatively TRBD1 or TRBD2 (5 bases each). CDR1 and CDR2 (germline): SGHTA, FQGNSA. Deletions cut 8 bases from V and 1 base from J, with 16 bases between. The CDR3 has 15 residues. CDR3 sequence reads: CASGLERGGTDTQYF. The CDR3 nucleotides are TGTGCCAGCGGTCTTGAGCGAGGGGGCACAGATACGCAGTATTTT.

The chain has TRBV27 and TRBJ2-7, with D maybe TRBD1 (5 bases). Looked up from germline, CDR1 is MNHEY and CDR2 is SMNVEV (reference sequence). The V and J ends lost 2 bases and 5 bases respectively, with 10 bases between them. There are 13 residues in the CDR3. This chain's CDR3 is CASSLGREHEQYF. The CDR3 DNA sequence: TGTGCCAGCAGTTTAGGCAGGGAACACGAGCAGTACTTC.

The CDR3 reads CASSLQGAIGELFF. CDR3 nucleotides: TGTGCCAGCAGTTTGCAGGGCGCAATCGGGGAGCTGTTTTTT. The V gene is TRBV6-5, the J gene TRBJ2-2, with D maybe TRBD1 (5 bases). The germline V gene encodes CDR1 MNHEY and CDR2 SVGAGI. The V end was cut by 4 bases, the J end by 7 bases, with 13 bases between. This CDR3 has 14 amino acids.

The chain uses TRBV4-1 and TRBJ2-7; D may be TRBD1 or TRBD2 (5 bases each). CDR1 is MGHRA, CDR2 YSYEKL, per germline. This CDR3 contains 13 residues. V dropped 8 bases and J dropped 5 bases, with 16 bases sitting between them. DNA for the CDR3: TGCGCCAGCCGTACGGGGCTTCGGAACGAGCAGTACTTC. Its translation is CASRTGLRNEQYF.

There are a few counts of this clone. J is TRBJ2-2 and V is TRBV28; D is unresolved. Germline CDR1 MDHEN, CDR2 SYDVKM. The CDR3 has 13 residues. Trimming pared 10 bases from V and 1 base from J, leaving 10 bases between. Here the CDR3 reads CATFSGNTGELFF. CDR3 nucleotides: TGTGCCACCTTCTCGGGGAACACCGGGGAGCTGTTTTTT.

The chain employs TRBV19 and TRBJ2-3, with D tentatively TRBD2 (5 bases). This CDR3 region has 16 residues. V lost 2 bases, J lost 0 bases, and 12 bases lay in between. Germline V CDR1 and CDR2: LNHDA, SQIVND (reference sequence). CDR3 region: CASSIRRTPSTDTQYF. CDR3 nucleotide sequence: TGTGCCAGTAGTATACGACGGACTCCCAGCACAGATACGCAGTATTTT.